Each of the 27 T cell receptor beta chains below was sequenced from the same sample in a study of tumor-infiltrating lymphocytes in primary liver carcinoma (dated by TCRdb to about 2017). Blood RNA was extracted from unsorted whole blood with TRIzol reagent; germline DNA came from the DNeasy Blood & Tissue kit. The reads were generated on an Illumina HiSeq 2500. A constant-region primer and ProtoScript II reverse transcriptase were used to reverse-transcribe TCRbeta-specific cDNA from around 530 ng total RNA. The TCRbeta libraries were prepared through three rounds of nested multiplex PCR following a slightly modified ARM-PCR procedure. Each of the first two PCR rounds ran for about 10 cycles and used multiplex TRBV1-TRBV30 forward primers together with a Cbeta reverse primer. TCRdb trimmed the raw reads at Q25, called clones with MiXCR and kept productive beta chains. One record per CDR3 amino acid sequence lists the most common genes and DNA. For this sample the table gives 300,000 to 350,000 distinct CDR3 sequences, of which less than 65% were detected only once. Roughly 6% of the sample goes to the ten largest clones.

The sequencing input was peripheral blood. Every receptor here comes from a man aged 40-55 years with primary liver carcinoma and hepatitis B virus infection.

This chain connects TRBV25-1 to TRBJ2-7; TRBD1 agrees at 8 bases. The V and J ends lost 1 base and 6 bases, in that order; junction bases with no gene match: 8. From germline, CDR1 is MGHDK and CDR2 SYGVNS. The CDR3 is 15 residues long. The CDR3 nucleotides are TGTGCCAGCAGTGAATCGGACAGGGTCGGGTTCGAGCAGTACTTC. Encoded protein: CASSESDRVGFEQYF.

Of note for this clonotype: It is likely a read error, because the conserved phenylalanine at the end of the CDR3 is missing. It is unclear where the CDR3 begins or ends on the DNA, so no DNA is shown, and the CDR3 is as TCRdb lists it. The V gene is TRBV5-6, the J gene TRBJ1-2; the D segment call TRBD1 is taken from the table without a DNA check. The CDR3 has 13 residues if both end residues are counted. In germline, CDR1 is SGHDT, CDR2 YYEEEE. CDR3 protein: CASSLVGTGGYTL.

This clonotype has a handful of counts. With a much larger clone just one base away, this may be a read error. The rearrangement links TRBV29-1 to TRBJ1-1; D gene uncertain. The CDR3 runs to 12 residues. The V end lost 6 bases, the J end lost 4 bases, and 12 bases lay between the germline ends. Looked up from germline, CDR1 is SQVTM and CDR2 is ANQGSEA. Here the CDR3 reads CSVAYSTTEAFF. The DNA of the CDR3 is TGCAGCGTGGCCTACTCAACCACTGAAGCTTTCTTT.

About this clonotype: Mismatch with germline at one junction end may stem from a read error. The CDR3 sequence is CAISEDSSYEQHF. The CDR3 bases are TGTGCAATCAGTGAGGACAGCTCCTACGAGCAGCACTTC. J is TRBJ2-7 and V is TRBV10-3; tentatively, D is TRBD1 (6 bases). The CDR3 is 13 residues long. Germline V gene data show CDR1 as ENHRY and CDR2 as SYGVKD.

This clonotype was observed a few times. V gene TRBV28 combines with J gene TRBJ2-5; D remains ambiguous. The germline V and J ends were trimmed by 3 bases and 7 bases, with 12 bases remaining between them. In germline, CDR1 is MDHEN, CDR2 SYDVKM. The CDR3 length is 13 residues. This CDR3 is CASSLGSPGTQYF. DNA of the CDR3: TGTGCCAGCAGTTTGGGCAGCCCAGGGACCCAGTACTTC.

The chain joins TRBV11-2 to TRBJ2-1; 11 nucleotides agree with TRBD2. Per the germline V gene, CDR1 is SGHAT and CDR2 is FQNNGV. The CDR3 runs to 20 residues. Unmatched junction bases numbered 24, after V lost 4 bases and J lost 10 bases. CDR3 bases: TGTGCCAGCAGCTCGACGGGGACTAGCGGAGACTACCCTATAAGCTACGAGCAGTTCTTC. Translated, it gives CASSSTGTSGDYPISYEQFF.

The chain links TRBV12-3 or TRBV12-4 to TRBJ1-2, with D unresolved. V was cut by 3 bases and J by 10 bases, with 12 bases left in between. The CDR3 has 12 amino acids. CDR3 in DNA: TGTGCCAGCAGTTTCACACGGACTGACTACACCTTC. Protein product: CASSFTRTDYTF.

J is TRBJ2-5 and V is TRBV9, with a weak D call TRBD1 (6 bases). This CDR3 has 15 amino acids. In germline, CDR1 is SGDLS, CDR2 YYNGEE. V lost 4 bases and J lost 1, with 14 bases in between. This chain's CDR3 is CASSPSLGAQETQYF. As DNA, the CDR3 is TGTGCCAGCAGCCCCTCTCTGGGGGCCCAAGAGACCCAGTACTTC.

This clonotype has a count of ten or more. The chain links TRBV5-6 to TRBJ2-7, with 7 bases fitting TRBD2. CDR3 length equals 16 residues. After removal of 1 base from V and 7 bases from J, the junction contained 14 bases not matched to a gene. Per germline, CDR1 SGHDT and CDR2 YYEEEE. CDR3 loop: CASSLIGEGLLKEQYF. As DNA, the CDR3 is TGTGCCAGCAGCTTGATTGGGGAGGGCCTGTTGAAGGAGCAGTACTTC.

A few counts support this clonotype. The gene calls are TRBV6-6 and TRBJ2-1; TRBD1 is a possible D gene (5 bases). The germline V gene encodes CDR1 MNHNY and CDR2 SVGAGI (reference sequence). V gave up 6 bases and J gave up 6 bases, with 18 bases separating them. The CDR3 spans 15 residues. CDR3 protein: CASSPNFLQANEQFF. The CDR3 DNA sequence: TGTGCCAGCAGCCCCAACTTCTTACAGGCCAATGAGCAGTTCTTC.

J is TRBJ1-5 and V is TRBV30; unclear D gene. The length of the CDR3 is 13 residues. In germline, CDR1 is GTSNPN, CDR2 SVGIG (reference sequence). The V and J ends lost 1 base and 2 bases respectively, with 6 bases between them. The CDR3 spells CAWSARGNQPQHF. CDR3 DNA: TGTGCCTGGAGTGCTCGGGGCAATCAGCCCCAGCATTTT.

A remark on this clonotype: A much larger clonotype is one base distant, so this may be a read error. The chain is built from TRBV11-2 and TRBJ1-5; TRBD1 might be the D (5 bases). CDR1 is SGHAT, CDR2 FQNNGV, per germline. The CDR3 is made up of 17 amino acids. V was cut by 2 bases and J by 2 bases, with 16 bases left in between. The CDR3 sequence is CASSLNEGPGGNQPQHF. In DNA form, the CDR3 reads TGTGCCAGCAGCTTAAACGAGGGGCCGGGAGGCAATCAGCCCCAGCATTTT.

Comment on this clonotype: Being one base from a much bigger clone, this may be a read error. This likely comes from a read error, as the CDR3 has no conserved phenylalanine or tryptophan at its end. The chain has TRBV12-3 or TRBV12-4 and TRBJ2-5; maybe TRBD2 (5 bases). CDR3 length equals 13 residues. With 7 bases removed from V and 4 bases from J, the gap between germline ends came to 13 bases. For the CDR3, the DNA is TGTGCCAGCACCCTCCTAGAGGGAGAGACCCAGTACCTC. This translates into CASTLLEGETQYL.

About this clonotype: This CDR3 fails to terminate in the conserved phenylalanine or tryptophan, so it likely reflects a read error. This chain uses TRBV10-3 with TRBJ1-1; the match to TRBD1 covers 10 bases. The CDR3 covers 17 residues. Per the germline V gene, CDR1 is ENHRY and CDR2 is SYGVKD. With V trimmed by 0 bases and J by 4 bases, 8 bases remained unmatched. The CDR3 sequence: CAISESRDRGPFTEAFL. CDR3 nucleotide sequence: TGTGCCATCAGTGAGTCGAGAGACAGGGGGCCGTTCACTGAAGCTTTCCTT.

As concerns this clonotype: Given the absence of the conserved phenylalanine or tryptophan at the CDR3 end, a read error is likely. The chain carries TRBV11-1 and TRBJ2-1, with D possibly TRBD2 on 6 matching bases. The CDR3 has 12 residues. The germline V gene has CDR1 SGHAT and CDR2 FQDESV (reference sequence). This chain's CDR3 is CTSSLGGYEQFI. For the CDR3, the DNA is TGTACCAGCAGCCTTGGAGGGTATGAGCAGTTCATC.

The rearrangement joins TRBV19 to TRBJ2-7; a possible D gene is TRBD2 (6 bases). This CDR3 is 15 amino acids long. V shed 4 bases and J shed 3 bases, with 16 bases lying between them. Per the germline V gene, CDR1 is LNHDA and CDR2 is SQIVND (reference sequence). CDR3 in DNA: TGTGCCAGTAGTAATTTCGGGACTGACCTCTACGAGCAGTACTTC. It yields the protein CASSNFGTDLYEQYF.

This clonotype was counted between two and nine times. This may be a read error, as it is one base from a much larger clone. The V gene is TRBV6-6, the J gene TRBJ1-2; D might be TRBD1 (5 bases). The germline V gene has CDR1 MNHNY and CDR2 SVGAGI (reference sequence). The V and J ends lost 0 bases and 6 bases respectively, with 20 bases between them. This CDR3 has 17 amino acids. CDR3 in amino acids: CASSYSRDGSIGHGYTF. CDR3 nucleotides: TGTGCCAGCAGTTACTCGCGGGACGGCTCTATTGGCCATGGCTACACCTTC.

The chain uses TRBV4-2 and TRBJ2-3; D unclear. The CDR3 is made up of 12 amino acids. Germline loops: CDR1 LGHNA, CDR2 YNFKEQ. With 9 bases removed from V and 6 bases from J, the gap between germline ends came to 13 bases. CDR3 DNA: TGTGCCAGAAACCAAGACGCGGATACGCAGTATTTT. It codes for CARNQDADTQYF.

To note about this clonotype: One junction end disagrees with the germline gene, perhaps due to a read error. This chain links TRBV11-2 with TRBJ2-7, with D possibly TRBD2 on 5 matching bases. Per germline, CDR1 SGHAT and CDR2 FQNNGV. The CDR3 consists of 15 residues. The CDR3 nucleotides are TGTGCCATCAGCTTATCCTCGGGGATTACCTTGGAGCAGTACTTC. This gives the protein CAISLSSGITLEQYF. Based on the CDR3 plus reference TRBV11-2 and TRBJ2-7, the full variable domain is EAGVAQSPRYKIIEKRQSVAFWCNPISGHATLYWYQQILGQGPKLLIQFQNNGVVDDSQLPKDRFSAERLKGVDSTLKIQPAKLEDSAVYLCAISLSSGITLEQYFGPGTRLTVT.

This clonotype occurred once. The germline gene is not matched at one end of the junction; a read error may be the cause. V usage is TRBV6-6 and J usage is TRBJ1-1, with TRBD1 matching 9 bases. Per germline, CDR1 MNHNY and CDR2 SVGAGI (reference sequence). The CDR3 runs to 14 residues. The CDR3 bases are TGTGCCAGCAATTACCTGGACAGGGGCGAAGAAGCTTTCTTT. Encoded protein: CASNYLDRGEEAFF.

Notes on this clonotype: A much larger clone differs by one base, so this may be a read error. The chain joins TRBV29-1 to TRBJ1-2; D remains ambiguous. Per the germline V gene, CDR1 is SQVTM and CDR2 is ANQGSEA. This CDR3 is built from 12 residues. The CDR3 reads CSVADRRDGCTF. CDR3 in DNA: TGCAGCGTTGCCGATAGGAGAGATGGCTGCACCTTC.

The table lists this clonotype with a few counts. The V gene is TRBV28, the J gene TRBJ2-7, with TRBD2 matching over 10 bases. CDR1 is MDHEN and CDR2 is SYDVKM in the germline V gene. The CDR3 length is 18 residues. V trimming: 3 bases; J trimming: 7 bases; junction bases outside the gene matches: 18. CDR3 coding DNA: TGTGCCAGCAGTTTTCCAGGGGGAGGAGCGGGAGGGCCGAAAGAGCAGTACTTC. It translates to CASSFPGGGAGGPKEQYF. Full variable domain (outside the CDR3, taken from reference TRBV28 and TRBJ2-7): DVKVTQSSRYLVKRTGEKVFLECVQDMDHENMFWYRQDPGLGLRLIYFSYDVKMKEKGDIPEGYSVSREKKERFSLILESASTNQTSMYLCASSFPGGGAGGPKEQYFGPGTRLTVT.

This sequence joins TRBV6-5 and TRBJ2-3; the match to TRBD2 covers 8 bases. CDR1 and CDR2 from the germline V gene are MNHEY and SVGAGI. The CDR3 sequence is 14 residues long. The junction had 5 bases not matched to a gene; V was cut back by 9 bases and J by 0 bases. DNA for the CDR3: TGTGCCAGTAGAAGCGGGAGTAGCACAGATACGCAGTATTTT. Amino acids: CASRSGSSTDTQYF.

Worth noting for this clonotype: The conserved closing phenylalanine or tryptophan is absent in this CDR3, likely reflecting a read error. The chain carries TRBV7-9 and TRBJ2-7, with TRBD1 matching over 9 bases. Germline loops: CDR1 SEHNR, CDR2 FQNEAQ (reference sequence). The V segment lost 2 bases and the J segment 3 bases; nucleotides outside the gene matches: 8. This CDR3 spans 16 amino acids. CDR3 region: CASSLLTGTGLYEQYL. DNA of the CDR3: TGTGCCAGCAGCTTACTCACCGGGACAGGGCTCTACGAGCAGTACCTC.

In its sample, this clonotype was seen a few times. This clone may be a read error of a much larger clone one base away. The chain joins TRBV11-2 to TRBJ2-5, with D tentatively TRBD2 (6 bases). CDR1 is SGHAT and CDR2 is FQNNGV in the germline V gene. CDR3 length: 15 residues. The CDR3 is CVSSYSGSPQETQYF. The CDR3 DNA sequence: TGTGTCAGCAGCTATTCCGGGAGTCCTCAAGAGACCCAGTACTTC.

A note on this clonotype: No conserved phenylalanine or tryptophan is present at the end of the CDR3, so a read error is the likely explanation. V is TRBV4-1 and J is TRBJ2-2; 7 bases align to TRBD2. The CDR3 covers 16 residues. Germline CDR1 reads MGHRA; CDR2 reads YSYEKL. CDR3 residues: CDSSPSWRESTGELFS. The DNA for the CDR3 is TGCGACAGCAGCCCTAGCTGGCGGGAGAGTACCGGGGAGCTGTTTTCT.

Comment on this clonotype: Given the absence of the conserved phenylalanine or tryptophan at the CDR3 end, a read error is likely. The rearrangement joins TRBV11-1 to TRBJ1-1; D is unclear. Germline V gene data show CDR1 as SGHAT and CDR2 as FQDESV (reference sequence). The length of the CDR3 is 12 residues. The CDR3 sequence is CTSSTPGTAAFS. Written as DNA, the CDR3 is TGTACCAGCAGCACCCCTGGCACTGCCGCTTTCTCT.